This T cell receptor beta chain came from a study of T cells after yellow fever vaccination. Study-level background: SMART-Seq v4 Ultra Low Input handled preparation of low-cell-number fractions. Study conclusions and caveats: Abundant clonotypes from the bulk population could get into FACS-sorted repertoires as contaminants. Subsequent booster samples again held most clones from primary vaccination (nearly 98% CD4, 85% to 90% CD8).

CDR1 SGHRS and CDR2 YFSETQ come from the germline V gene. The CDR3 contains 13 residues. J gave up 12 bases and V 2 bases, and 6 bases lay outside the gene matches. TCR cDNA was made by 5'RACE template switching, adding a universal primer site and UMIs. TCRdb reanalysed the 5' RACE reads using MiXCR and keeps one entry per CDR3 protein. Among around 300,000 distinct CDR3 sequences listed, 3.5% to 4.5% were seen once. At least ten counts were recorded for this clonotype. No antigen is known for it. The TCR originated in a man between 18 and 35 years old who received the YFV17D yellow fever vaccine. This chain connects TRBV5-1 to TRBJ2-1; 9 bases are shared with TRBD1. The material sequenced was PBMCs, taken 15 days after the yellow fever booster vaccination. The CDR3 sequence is CASSFGQGQGQFF. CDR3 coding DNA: TGCGCCAGCAGCTTCGGACAGGGACAGGGGCAGTTCTTC.